The clone carrying this T cell receptor beta chain was recorded only once. Its cognate antigen is unknown. This entry comes from a study of T-cell memory formation after mild COVID-19. The wider study: For the most part, TCR clusters were specific to one donor.

MiXCR, applied by TCRdb to the 5' RACE reads, yields one record per CDR3 protein. The table includes fewer than 400,000 distinct CDR3 sequences, about 17% detected once. Germline CDR1 SEHNR, CDR2 FQNEAQ (reference sequence). V was pared by 8 bases and J by 1 base, with 7 bases of the junction left unmatched. The CDR3 sequence is 14 residues long. Study-level findings and limits: Clones that shrank (day 15 to 85) were balanced CD4/CD8, whereas later expanders leaned CD4+. Cross-reactive memory seemingly joined, as some responding clones were found in pre-infection memory.

The origin of this receptor is a man between 18 and 29 years old who had mild COVID-19 (a few samples of this study predate the infection). Cell type and time point are not known. This chain joins TRBV7-9 and TRBJ1-1, with 7 bases aligning to TRBD1. Input material: PBMCs or a T cell subset sorted from them (not recorded which). As DNA, the CDR3 is TGTGCCAGCGGCCGGAACAGGGGGAACACTGAAGCTTTCTTT. Protein: CASGRNRGNTEAFF.